This T cell receptor beta chain was found in a study of response to subunit inactivated influenza vaccine. TCRdb re-called the RT-PCR reads with MiXCR, one entry per CDR3 protein. The data show a few hundred thousand distinct CDR3 sequences, about a fifth seen once. Germline V gene lookup returns CDR1 LGHNA and CDR2 YSLEER. The V segment lost 0 bases and the J segment 2 bases; nucleotides outside the gene matches: 15. The CDR3 consists of 20 residues. Material: PBMCs from blood, obtained less than 22 months after vaccination. This sequence was found in a man aged 45-69 years who received an inactivated influenza vaccine. The chain joins TRBV4-3 to TRBJ2-2; 7 bases are shared with TRBD2. The CDR3 loop is CASSQDYPPAIAGNTGELFF. CDR3 in DNA: TGCGCCAGCAGCCAAGATTACCCCCCCGCGATAGCGGGTAACACCGGGGAGCTGTTTTTT.